A selection of T cell receptor beta chains follows, all from one sample in a study of OX40 agonist ivuxolimab in advanced cancers. Assay: immunoSEQ multiplex PCR; the TCRdb copy retains only in-frame clones and omits some. The data show around 70,000 clones, 70% to 90% seen once. The source material was CD4+ or CD8+ T cells sorted from blood, sampled in a trial of the OX40 agonist ivuxolimab. These receptors were collected from an adult with an advanced solid tumor such as melanoma, head and neck, liver or kidney cancer. Both conserved end residues are part of each CDR3. Each record gives: J gene, clone size, D gene, V gene, CDR3 protein, CDR3 DNA. The D gene is left open where the match is weak. Rows give clone size only sometimes, using once, few, many, or a class for an expanded clone.

J: TRBJ2-3; size: .; D: .; V: TRBV5-1; CDR3: CASRLSGFGTDTQYF; DNA: TGCGCCAGCAGATTGTCGGGTTTTGGCACAGATACGCAGTATTTT
J: TRBJ1-4; size: .; D: TRBD1; V: TRBV7-9; CDR3: CASSAQTGGDEKLFF; DNA: TGTGCCAGCAGCGCGCAGACAGGGGGGGATGAAAAACTGTTTTTT
J: TRBJ2-6; size: .; D: .; V: TRBV6-1; CDR3: CASSGASSGANVLTF; DNA: TGTGCCAGCAGCGGGGCTAGCTCTGGGGCCAACGTCCTGACTTTC
J: TRBJ2-3; size: .; D: .; V: TRBV7-3; CDR3: CASSLLSGSGTDTQYF; DNA: TGTGCCAGCAGCTTACTTAGCGGTAGCGGCACAGATACGCAGTATTTT
J: TRBJ2-3; size: .; D: .; V: TRBV7-8; CDR3: CASSLVLASTDTQYF; DNA: TGTGCCAGCAGCTTAGTTCTAGCCAGCACAGATACGCAGTATTTT
J: TRBJ1-2; size: .; D: .; V: TRBV21-1; CDR3: CASTAHYGYTF; DNA: TGTGCCAGCACTGCCCACTATGGCTACACCTTC
J: TRBJ2-7; size: .; D: TRBD2; V: TRBV7-8; CDR3: CASSRTSGISYEQYF; DNA: TGTGCCAGCAGCCGGACTAGCGGTATCTCCTACGAGCAGTACTTC
J: TRBJ2-7; size: once; D: TRBD1; V: TRBV11-1; CDR3: CASSPRDRAHEQYF; DNA: TGTGCCAGCAGTCCCCGGGACAGGGCCCACGAGCAGTACTTC
J: TRBJ1-3; size: .; D: .; V: TRBV18; CDR3: CASSPDGATGNTIYF; DNA: TGTGCCAGCTCACCGGACGGCGCAACGGGAAACACCATATATTTT
J: TRBJ1-5; size: once; D: TRBD1; V: TRBV19; CDR3: CASGQVSNQPQHF; DNA: TGTGCCAGCGGACAGGTGAGCAATCAGCCCCAGCATTTT
J: TRBJ2-2; size: .; D: .; V: TRBV27; CDR3: CASSLQGRTGELFF; DNA: TGTGCCAGCAGTTTACAGGGTCGCACCGGGGAGCTGTTTTTT
J: TRBJ2-2; size: .; D: .; V: TRBV19; CDR3: CASTPGAGRAGELFF; DNA: TGCGCCAGTACCCCCGGGGCGGGGCGAGCCGGGGAGCTGTTTTTT
J: TRBJ2-7; size: once; D: .; V: TRBV6-5; CDR3: CASSYSHPPGEQYF; DNA: TGTGCCAGCAGTTATTCTCACCCGCCGGGTGAGCAGTACTTC
J: TRBJ2-3; size: .; D: .; V: TRBV28; CDR3: CASSPWGLGTQGAQYF; DNA: TGTGCCAGCAGTCCCTGGGGCTTGGGGACACAGGGTGCGCAGTATTTT
J: TRBJ1-2; size: .; D: TRBD1; V: TRBV5-4; CDR3: CASSLEQGAGYGYTF; DNA: TGTGCCAGCAGCTTGGAACAGGGGGCGGGCTATGGCTACACCTTC
J: TRBJ2-2; size: .; D: .; V: TRBV7-2; CDR3: CASSPTWDGYITGELFF; DNA: TGTGCCAGCAGCCCCACGTGGGACGGCTACATTACCGGGGAGCTGTTTTTT
J: TRBJ1-5; size: .; D: .; V: TRBV4-3; CDR3: CASSQARDQPQHF; DNA: TGCGCCAGCAGCCAAGCCAGGGATCAGCCCCAGCATTTT